The 17 T cell receptor beta chains below come from one sample, sequenced in a study of T cells in Graves' hyperthyroidism and ophthalmopathy. Using RNA transcripts as the source, TCR beta CDR3 regions were amplified. The TCR CDR3 first-round RT-PCR relied on the HTBI primer set. TCRdb reprocessed the multiplex PCR reads via MiXCR and lists one record per CDR3 protein. There are roughly 93,000 distinct CDR3 sequences in the sample; 35% to 50% occur only once, and roughly a tenth lies in the top ten. The sequenced sample was peripheral blood or thyroid tissue (not recorded which). Receptors were obtained from a woman in her 30s with Graves' hyperthyroidism.

V and J are TRBV7-8 and TRBJ1-4, with TRBD1 identical over 7 bases. Germline CDR1 reads SGHVS; CDR2 reads FQNEAQ. The CDR3 sequence is 16 residues long. V shed 5 bases and J 4 bases; nucleotides not matched to a gene: 10. CDR3 loop: CASSQAQGSNNEKLFF. The CDR3 region has the DNA TGTGCCAGCAGCCAGGCACAGGGGTCAAATAATGAAAAACTGTTTTTT.

A remark on this clonotype: This may come from a read error, since a much larger clone is one base off. This rearrangement joins TRBV25-1 to TRBJ2-7, with TRBD2 matching 9 bases. Looked up from germline, CDR1 is MGHDK and CDR2 is SYGVNS. This CDR3 contains 15 residues. The V segment lost 5 bases and the J segment 6 bases; nucleotides outside the gene matches: 11. The CDR3 sequence is CASSLRLAVTCEQYF. CDR3 DNA sequence: TGTGCCAGCAGTTTGAGACTAGCGGTTACCTGCGAGCAGTACTTC.

In its sample, this clonotype ranks as medium-sized (0.01 to 0.1%). The chain carries TRBV20-1 and TRBJ1-2; 9 positions agree with TRBD1. With 2 bases clipped from V and 8 bases from J, the junction kept 12 bases outside the gene matches. This CDR3 contains 15 residues. Germline V gene sequence: CDR1 DFQATT, CDR2 SNEGSKA (reference sequence). The CDR3 region has the DNA TGCAGTGCTAGATTTGCTACAGGGGGCGCAGGCGGCTACACCTTC. Its translation is CSARFATGGAGGYTF.

In regard to this clonotype: This may arise from a read error, as a much more abundant clone is one base away. The J gene is TRBJ2-7, the V gene TRBV4-2; tentative D call: TRBD1 (6 bases). The CDR3 is made up of 17 amino acids. Germline V gene data show CDR1 as LGHNA and CDR2 as YNFKEQ. V lost 3 bases to trimming and J lost 3 bases, with 21 bases between them. This CDR3 reads CASSQLPGANNSYEQYF. CDR3 nucleotides: TGTGCCAGCAGCCAGCTCCCAGGGGCTAATAACAGCTACGAGCAGTACTTC.

The CDR3 reads CSATPGLAPEQYF. CDR3 DNA: TGCAGTGCTACGCCGGGACTAGCTCCAGAGCAGTACTTC. This chain connects TRBV20-1 to TRBJ2-7; 9 bases are shared with TRBD2. Germline V gives CDR1 DFQATT, CDR2 SNEGSKA (reference sequence). The CDR3 extends over 13 amino acids. V dropped 4 bases and J dropped 7; count of bases not matched to a gene: 8.

Of note for this clonotype: At one end, the junction sequence differs from germline, possibly due to a read error. The genes are TRBV20-1 and TRBJ1-4, with D possibly TRBD1 on 5 matching bases. Germline V gene sequence: CDR1 DFQATT, CDR2 SNEGSKA (reference sequence). CDR3 size: 14 residues. CDR3 sequence (DNA): TGCAGTGCTAGTTTGGGACCAACCAATGAAAAACTGCTTTTT. Its translation is CSASLGPTNEKLLF.

The V and J genes are TRBV20-1 and TRBJ2-5, with no clear D. Germline values: CDR1 DFQATT, CDR2 SNEGSKA (reference sequence). This CDR3 is built from 13 residues. V was clipped by 2 bases and J by 4 bases, with 11 bases between them. The CDR3: CSARPHKRETQYF. For the CDR3, the DNA is TGCAGTGCTAGACCCCACAAGAGAGAGACCCAGTACTTC.

Of note for this clonotype: Because it lacks the conserved phenylalanine or tryptophan at the end, this CDR3 is likely a read error. Because the CDR3's place on the DNA is in doubt, the DNA is left out and the CDR3 is given as listed by TCRdb. The chain carries TRBV7-2 and TRBJ2-6. Germline V lookup: CDR1 SGHTA, CDR2 FQGNSA. The CDR3 is 8 amino acids long, termini counted. CDR3 protein: CASSLALP.

The V call is TRBV10-3, the J call TRBJ1-1; D call uncertain. The CDR3 has 14 residues. Looked up from germline, CDR1 is ENHRY and CDR2 is SYGVKD. V dropped 3 bases and J dropped 6 bases, with 14 bases sitting between them. The DNA of the CDR3 is TGTGCCATCAGTGAAGAAGGGCGGAGCGCTGAAGCTTTCTTT. Amino acids: CAISEEGRSAEAFF.

This clonotype was seen repeatedly, ten times or more. The rearrangement links TRBV7-8 to TRBJ1-1, with D tentatively TRBD1 (5 bases). CDR1 SGHVS and CDR2 FQNEAQ come from the germline V gene. Trimming removed 1 base at V and 0 bases at J, with 12 bases between. The CDR3 length is 16 residues. CDR3 sequence: CASSLGGSSMNTEAFF. CDR3 sequence (DNA): TGTGCCAGCAGCTTAGGGGGGTCGTCCATGAACACTGAAGCTTTCTTT. Full variable domain (remainder filled in from reference TRBV7-8 and TRBJ1-1): GAGVSQSPRYKVAKRGQDVALRCDPISGHVSLFWYQQALGQGPEFLTYFQNEAQLDKSGLPSDRFFAERPEGSVSTLKIQRTQQEDSAVYLCASSLGGSSMNTEAFFGQGTRLTVV.

This clonotype has a count of ten or more. The rearrangement joins TRBV6-5 to TRBJ2-7, with unresolved D. The ends were cut back, 2 bases at V and 3 bases at J, with 14 bases in the middle. CDR1 and CDR2 (germline): MNHEY, SVGAGI. The CDR3 extends over 15 amino acids. The CDR3 coding sequence is TGTGCCAGCAGTTACATAGGGCCATGGGGCTACGAGCAGTACTTC. Translated: CASSYIGPWGYEQYF.

The rearrangement joins TRBV3-1 to TRBJ2-3; D is ambiguous. Germline V gene sequence: CDR1 LGHDT, CDR2 YNNKEL (reference sequence). There are 13 residues in the CDR3. Trimming cost V 2 bases and J 6 bases, with 9 bases left between them. As DNA, the CDR3 is TGTGCCAGCAGCCAATCCTTAGTGGATACGCAGTATTTT. This gives the protein CASSQSLVDTQYF.

In its sample, this clonotype was seen many times. The rearrangement joins TRBV6-5 to TRBJ1-3, with D perhaps TRBD1 (5 bases). Germline V CDR1 and CDR2: MNHEY, SVGAGI. The CDR3 covers 15 residues. V lost 6 bases and J lost 2, with 14 bases in between. The CDR3 DNA reads as TGTGCCAGCAGGCGAGGGGCCGACGCTGGAAACACCATATATTTT. Protein product: CASRRGADAGNTIYF.

On this clonotype itself: Just one base apart from a much larger clone, this may be a read error. The chain recombines TRBV19 with TRBJ2-3; D is undetermined. The J call may be wrong; the DNA end is better matched by TRBJ1-5. Per germline, CDR1 LNHDA and CDR2 SQIVND (reference sequence). This CDR3 is 13 amino acids long. The CDR3 DNA reads as TGTGCCAGTAGTATAGCGGCGGGAGATACGCAGCATTTT. This gives the protein CASSIAAGDTQHF.

The V and J genes are TRBV9 and TRBJ1-3; no reliable D call. Germline V CDR1 and CDR2: SGDLS, YYNGEE. Trimming cost V 2 bases and J 7 bases, with 10 bases left between them. The CDR3 covers 13 residues. The CDR3 sequence: CASSVWQENTIYF. The CDR3 nucleotides read TGTGCCAGCAGCGTTTGGCAGGAGAACACCATATATTTT.

This clonotype was detected a few times. No conserved phenylalanine or tryptophan ends this CDR3, so it is likely a read error. It is unclear where the CDR3 begins or ends on the DNA, so no DNA is shown, and the CDR3 is as TCRdb lists it. This chain links TRBV7-8 with TRBJ2-5; the table's D gene call, TRBD2, was not cross checked with the DNA. The germline V gene encodes CDR1 SGHVS and CDR2 FQNEAQ. The CDR3 is 9 residues long, counting both termini. CDR3 region: CASSPGLAG.

The chain links TRBV12-3 or TRBV12-4 to TRBJ1-3, with 12 bases identical to TRBD1. The trim removed 2 bases at V and 1 base at J, leaving 12 bases unmatched. The CDR3 extends over 20 amino acids. DNA of the CDR3: TGTGCCAGCAGTTTAATGGGACAGGGGGCGCATAAAGGTTCTGGAAACACCATATATTTT. Its protein product is CASSLMGQGAHKGSGNTIYF.